This T cell receptor beta chain was observed in a study of T-cell memory formation after mild COVID-19. There are 13 residues in the CDR3. V gave up 6 bases and J gave up 3 bases, with 12 bases separating them. Looked up from germline, CDR1 is SGHTA and CDR2 is FQGTGA. This clonotype was seen a few times. TCRdb processed the 5' RACE reads anew with MiXCR; each CDR3 protein has one entry. The sample lists about 470,000 distinct CDR3 sequences, roughly 20% occurring once. This chain joins TRBV7-3 and TRBJ2-7, with D possibly TRBD2 on 5 matching bases. This TCR derives from an adult woman who had mild COVID-19 (a few samples of this study predate the infection). Cell type and time point are not known. Input material: PBMCs or a T cell subset sorted from them (not recorded which). The DNA for the CDR3 is TGTGCCAGCAGTACCTCTCGGGGCTACGAGCAGTACTTC. Encoded protein: CASSTSRGYEQYF.